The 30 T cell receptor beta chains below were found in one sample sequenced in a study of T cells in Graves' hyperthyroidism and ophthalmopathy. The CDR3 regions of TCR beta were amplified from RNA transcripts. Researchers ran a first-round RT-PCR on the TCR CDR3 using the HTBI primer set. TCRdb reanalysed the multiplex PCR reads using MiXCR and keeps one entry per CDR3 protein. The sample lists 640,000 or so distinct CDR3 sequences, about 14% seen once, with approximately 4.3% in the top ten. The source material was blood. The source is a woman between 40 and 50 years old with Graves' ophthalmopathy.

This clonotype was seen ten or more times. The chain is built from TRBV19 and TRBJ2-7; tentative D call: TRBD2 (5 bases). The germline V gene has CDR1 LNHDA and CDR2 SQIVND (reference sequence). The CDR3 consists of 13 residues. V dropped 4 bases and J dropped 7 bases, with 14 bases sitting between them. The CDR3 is CASSTGRGLEQYF. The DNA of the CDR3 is TGTGCCAGTAGTACGGGCAGAGGACTGGAGCAGTACTTC. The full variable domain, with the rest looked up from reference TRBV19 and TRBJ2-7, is DGGITQSPKYLFRKEGQNVTLSCEQNLNHDAMYWYRQDPGQGLRLIYYSQIVNDFQKGDIAEGYSVSREKKESFPLTVTSAQKNPTAFYLCASSTGRGLEQYFGPGTRLTVT.

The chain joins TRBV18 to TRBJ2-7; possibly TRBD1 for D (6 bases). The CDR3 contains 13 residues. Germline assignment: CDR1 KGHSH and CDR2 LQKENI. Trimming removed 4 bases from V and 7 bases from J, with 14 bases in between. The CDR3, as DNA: TGTGCCAGCTCACTGGGACAAAAGGGAGAGCAGTACTTC. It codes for CASSLGQKGEQYF.

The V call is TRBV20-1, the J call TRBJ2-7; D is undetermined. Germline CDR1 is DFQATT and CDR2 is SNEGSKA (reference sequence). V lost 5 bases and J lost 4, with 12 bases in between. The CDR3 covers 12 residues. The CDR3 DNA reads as TGCAGTGCTGCCCCGCAGAATTACGAGCAGTACTTC. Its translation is CSAAPQNYEQYF.

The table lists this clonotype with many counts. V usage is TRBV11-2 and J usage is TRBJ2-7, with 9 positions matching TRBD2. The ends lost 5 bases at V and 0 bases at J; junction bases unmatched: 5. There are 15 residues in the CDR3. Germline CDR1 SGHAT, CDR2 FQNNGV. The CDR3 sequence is CASSHGTSPSYEQYF. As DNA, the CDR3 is TGTGCCAGCAGCCACGGGACTAGCCCCTCCTACGAGCAGTACTTC.

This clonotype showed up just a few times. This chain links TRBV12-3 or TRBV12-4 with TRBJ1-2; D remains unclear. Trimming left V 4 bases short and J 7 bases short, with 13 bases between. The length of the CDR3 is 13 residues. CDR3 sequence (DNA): TGTGCCAGCAGTTCTCAGGTAGTTGGTGGCTACACCTTC. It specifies CASSSQVVGGYTF.

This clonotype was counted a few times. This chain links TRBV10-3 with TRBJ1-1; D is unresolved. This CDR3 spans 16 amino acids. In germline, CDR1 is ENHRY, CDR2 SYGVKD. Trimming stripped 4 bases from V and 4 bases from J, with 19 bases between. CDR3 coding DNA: TGTGCCATCAGTGTTTCTGAGCAGTCCCTCGCCACTGAAGCTTTCTTT. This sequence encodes CAISVSEQSLATEAFF.

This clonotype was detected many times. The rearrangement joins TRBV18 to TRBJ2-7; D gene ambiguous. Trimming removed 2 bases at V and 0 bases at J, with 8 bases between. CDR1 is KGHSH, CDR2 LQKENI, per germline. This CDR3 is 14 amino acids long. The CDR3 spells CASSPAVSSYEQYF. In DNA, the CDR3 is TGTGCCAGCTCACCAGCCGTTAGCTCCTACGAGCAGTACTTC.

The CDR3 is CASSELTRSAEQYF. Written as DNA, the CDR3 is TGTGCCAGCAGTGAACTGACACGGTCGGCCGAGCAGTACTTC. The chain combines TRBV25-1 with TRBJ2-7; the D is unclear. CDR3 length equals 14 residues. CDR1 and CDR2 from the germline V gene are MGHDK and SYGVNS. Between the trimmed V and J ends, which lost 2 bases and 6 bases, there was a span of 14 bases.

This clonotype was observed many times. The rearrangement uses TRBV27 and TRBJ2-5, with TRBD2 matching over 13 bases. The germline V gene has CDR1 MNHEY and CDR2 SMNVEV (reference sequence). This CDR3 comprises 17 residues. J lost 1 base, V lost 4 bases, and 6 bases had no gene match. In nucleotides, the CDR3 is TGTGCCAGCAGTTCCCGGGGACTAGCGGGGACCCAAGAGACCCAGTACTTC. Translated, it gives CASSSRGLAGTQETQYF.

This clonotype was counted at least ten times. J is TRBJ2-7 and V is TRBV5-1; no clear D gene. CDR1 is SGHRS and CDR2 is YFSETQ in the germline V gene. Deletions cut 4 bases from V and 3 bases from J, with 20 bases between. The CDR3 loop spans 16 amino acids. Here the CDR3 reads CASSENGVPGYYEQYF. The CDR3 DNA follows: TGCGCCAGCAGCGAGAACGGCGTTCCAGGTTACTACGAGCAGTACTTC.

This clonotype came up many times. The CDR3 loop is CASSHFGVGKNIQYF. The CDR3 DNA reads TGTGCCAGCAGCCACTTTGGGGTCGGCAAAAACATTCAGTACTTC. The chain joins TRBV13 to TRBJ2-4; no reliable D call. The V gene's germline CDR1 is PRHDT and CDR2 FYEKMQ (reference sequence). The CDR3 sequence is 15 residues long. V dropped 5 bases and J dropped 3 bases, with 14 bases sitting between them. The variable domain in full, with the rest retrieved from reference TRBV13 and TRBJ2-4, is AAGVIQSPRHLIKEKRETATLKCYPIPRHDTVYWYQQGPGQDPQFLISFYEKMQSDKGSIPDRFSAQQFSDYHSELNMSSLELGDSALYFCASSHFGVGKNIQYFGAGTRLSVL.

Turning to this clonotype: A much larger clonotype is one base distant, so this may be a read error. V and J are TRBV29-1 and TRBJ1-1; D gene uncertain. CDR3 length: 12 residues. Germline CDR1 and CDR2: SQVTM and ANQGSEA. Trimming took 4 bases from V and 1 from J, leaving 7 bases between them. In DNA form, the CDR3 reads TGCAGCGTTGTTAGGAAGAACACTGAAGCTTTCTTT. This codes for CSVVRKNTEAFF.

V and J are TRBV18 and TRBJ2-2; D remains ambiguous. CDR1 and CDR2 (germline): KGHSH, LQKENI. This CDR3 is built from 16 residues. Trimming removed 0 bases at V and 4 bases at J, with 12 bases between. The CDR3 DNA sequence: TGTGCCAGCTCACCACCGAATGCGGAGAGCACCGGGGAGCTGTTTTTT. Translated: CASSPPNAESTGELFF.

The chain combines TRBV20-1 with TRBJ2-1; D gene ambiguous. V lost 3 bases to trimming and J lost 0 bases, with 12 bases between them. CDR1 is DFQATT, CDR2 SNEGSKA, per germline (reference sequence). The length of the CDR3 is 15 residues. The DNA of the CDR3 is TGCAGTGCTAGGGTAATCGGGCTCTCCTACAATGAGCAGTTCTTC. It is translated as CSARVIGLSYNEQFF.

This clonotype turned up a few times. The CDR3 region has the DNA TGTGCCAGCTCACCCCTCAAGGCCGACGAGCAGTACTTC. It encodes CASSPLKADEQYF. This chain connects TRBV18 to TRBJ2-7; no definite D call. Trimming shortened V by 3 bases and J by 5 bases, and 11 bases separated the two germline ends. CDR3 size: 13 residues. CDR1 and CDR2 from the germline V gene are KGHSH and LQKENI.

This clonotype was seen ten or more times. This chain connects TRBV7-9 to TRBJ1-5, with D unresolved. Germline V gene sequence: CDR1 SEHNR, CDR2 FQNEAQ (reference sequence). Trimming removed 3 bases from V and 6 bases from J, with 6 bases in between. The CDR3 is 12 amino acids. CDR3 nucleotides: TGTGCCAGCAGCTTTACAGTTCAGCCCCAGCATTTT. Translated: CASSFTVQPQHF. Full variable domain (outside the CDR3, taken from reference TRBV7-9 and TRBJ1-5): DTGVSQNPRHKITKRGQNVTFRCDPISEHNRLYWYRQTLGQGPEFLTYFQNEAQLEKSRLLSDRFSAERPKGSFSTLEIQRTEQGDSAMYLCASSFTVQPQHFGDGTRLSIL.

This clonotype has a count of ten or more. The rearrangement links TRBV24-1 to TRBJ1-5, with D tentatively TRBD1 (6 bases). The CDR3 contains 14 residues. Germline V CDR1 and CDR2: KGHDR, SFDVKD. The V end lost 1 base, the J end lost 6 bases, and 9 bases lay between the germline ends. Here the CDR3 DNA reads TGTGCCACCAGTGATTTACAGGGCACTCAGCCCCAGCATTTT. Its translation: CATSDLQGTQPQHF.

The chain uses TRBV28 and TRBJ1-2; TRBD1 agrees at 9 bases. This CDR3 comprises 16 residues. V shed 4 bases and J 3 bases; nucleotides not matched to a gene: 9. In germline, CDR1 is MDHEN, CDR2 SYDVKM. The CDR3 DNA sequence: TGTGCCAGCAGTTGGGCACGGACAGGGGTCGACTATGGCTACACCTTC. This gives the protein CASSWARTGVDYGYTF.

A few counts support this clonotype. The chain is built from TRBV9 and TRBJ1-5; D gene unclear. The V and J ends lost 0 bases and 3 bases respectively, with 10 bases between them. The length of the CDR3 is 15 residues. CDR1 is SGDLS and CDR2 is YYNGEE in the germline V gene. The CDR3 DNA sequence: TGTGCCAGCAGCGTAGATGGGGAATTCAATCAGCCCCAGCATTTT. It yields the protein CASSVDGEFNQPQHF.

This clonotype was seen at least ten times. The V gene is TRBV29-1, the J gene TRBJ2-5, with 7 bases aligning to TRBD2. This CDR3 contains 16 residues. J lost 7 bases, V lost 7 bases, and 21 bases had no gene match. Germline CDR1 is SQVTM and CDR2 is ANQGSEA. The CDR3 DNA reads TGCAGCGACAAGGGGTCCGGGGGAGGGCTATCCGGGACCCAGTACTTC. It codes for CSDKGSGGGLSGTQYF.

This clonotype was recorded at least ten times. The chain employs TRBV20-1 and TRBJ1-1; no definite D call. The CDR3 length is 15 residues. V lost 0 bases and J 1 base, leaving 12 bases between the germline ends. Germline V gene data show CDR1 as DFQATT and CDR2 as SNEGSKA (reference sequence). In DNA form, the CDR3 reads TGCAGTGCTAGAGACGGCCCGAGCTGGAACACTGAAGCTTTCTTT. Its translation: CSARDGPSWNTEAFF.

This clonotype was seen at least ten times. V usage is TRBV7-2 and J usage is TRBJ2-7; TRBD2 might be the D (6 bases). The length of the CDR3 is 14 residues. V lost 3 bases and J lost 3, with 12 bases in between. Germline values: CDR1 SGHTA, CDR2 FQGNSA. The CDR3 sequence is CASSFGGTSYEQYF. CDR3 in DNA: TGTGCCAGCAGCTTTGGGGGGACCAGCTACGAGCAGTACTTC.

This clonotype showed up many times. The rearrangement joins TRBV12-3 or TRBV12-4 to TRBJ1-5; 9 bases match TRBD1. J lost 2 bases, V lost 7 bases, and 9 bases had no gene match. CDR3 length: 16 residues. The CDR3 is CASTPQGAVGNQPQHF. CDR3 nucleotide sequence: TGTGCCAGCACCCCACAGGGGGCAGTAGGCAATCAGCCCCAGCATTTT.

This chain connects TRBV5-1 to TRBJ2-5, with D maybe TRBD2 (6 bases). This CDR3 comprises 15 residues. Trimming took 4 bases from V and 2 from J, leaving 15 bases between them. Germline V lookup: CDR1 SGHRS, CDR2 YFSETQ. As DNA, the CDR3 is TGCGCCAGCAGCCCACCCGGGGGTGGTCAAGAGACCCAGTACTTC. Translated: CASSPPGGGQETQYF.

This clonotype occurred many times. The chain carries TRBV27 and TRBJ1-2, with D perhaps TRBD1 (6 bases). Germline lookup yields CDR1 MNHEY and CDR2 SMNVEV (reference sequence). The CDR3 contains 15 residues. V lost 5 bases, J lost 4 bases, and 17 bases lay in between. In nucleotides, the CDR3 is TGTGCCAGCAGTAGGGGTGAAGGGGGGGCCTATGGCTACACCTTC. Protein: CASSRGEGGAYGYTF.

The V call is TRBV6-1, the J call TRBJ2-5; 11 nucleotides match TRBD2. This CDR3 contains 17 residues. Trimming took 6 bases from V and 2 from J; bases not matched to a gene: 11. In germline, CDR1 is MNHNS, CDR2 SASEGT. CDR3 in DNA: TGTGCCAGCAGCGAGACCTCCGGGACTAGCGGTCAAGAGACCCAGTACTTC. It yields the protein CASSETSGTSGQETQYF.

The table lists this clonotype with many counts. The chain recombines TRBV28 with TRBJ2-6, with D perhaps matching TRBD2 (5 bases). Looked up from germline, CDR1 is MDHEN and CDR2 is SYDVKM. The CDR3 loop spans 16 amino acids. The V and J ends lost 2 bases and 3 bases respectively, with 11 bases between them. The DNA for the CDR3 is TGTGCCAGCAGTTTAGAGGGTGATAGTGGGGCCAACGTCCTGACTTTC. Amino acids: CASSLEGDSGANVLTF.

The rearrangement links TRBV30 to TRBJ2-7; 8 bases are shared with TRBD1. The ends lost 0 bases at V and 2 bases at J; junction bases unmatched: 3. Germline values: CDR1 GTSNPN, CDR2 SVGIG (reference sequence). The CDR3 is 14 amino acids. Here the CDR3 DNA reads TGTGCCTGGAGTGTAGGACAGGGAGCCTACGAGCAGTACTTC. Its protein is CAWSVGQGAYEQYF.

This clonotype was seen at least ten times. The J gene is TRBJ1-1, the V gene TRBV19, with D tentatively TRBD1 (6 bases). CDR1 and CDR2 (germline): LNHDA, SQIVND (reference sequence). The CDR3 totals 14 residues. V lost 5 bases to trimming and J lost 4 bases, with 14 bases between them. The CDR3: CASSGLQGVTEAFF. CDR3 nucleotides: TGTGCCAGTAGTGGACTACAGGGTGTCACTGAAGCTTTCTTT.

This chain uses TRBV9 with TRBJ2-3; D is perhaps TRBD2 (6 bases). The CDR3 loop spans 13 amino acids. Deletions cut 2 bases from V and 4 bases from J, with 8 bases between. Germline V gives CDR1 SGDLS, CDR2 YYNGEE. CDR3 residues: CASSVGGSDTQYF. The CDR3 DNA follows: TGTGCCAGCAGCGTTGGAGGGTCAGATACGCAGTATTTT.